This T cell receptor (beta chain) emerged from a study of response to subunit inactivated influenza vaccine. TCRdb recomputed calls from the RT-PCR reads with MiXCR, one row per CDR3 protein. The table includes 400,000 to 650,000 distinct CDR3 sequences, about 7.2% detected once. This sequence was found in a man aged 45 to 70 who received an inactivated influenza vaccine. The sequencing used PBMCs from blood, collected less than 30 months after vaccination.

The CDR3 DNA reads as TGTGCCAGCAGGGATCGGGGGACAGGGCTCCCCGGGGAGCTGTTTTTT. It translates to CASRDRGTGLPGELFF. This chain joins TRBV12-3 or TRBV12-4 and TRBJ2-2, with TRBD1 identical over 9 bases. The CDR3 totals 16 residues. V was pared by 6 bases and J by 6 bases, with 11 bases of the junction left unmatched.